This T cell receptor beta chain was identified in a study of glioma-infiltrating T cells. This clonotype occurred many times. This CDR3 comprises 15 residues. Trimming left V 6 bases short and J 4 bases short, with 16 bases between. TCR alpha and beta CDR3 regions were amplified from RNA using iRepertoire nested multiplex PCR. TCRdb reanalysed the multiplex PCR reads using MiXCR and keeps one entry per CDR3 protein. The sample holds some 40,000 distinct CDR3 sequences; approximately 20% are singletons and the top ten take 6% to 7%. Specimen: glioma tissue, nonneoplastic brain tissue, or PBMCs (not recorded which). The sequence came from a human donor with low-grade glioma or glioblastoma, undergoing nonglioma brain surgery, or in good health (not recorded which). The chain recombines TRBV12-3 or TRBV12-4 with TRBJ2-1; TRBD1 is a possible D gene (6 bases). CDR3 region: CASRSSTGGYNEQFF. CDR3 DNA: TGTGCCAGCAGATCATCGACAGGTGGTTACAATGAGCAGTTCTTC.